Reported below is one TCR beta chain. This entry is derived from a study of blood T cell repertoires in COVID-19. Study-wide context: COVID-19 samples, acute and convalescent, were from the United States, Italy and Spain. PBMCs, B-cell-depleted T cells, or T cells were the source of the cDNA or gDNA that made up the material.

CDR3 size: 16 residues. The V end lost 3 bases, the J end lost 1 base, and 12 bases lay between the germline ends. From germline, CDR1 is LGHDT and CDR2 YNNKEL (reference sequence). Authors' analysis steps: Reference gene primers were amplified, and this amplification served to estimate nucleated cell counts. TCRdb's table, derived via immunoSEQ multiplex PCR, lists solely in-frame clones and lacks some. V and J calls and clone size are those listed in that table; D and trimming were worked out from the DNA. The sample carries 210,000 or so clones, about 89% recorded once. The sequence was obtained from a woman between 35 and 50 years old with acute or convalescent COVID-19. The chain uses TRBV3-1 (or the pseudogene TRBV3-2) and TRBJ2-2; TRBD1 is a possible D gene (6 bases). Sequenced: peripheral blood. Here the CDR3 reads CASSQPTGRNTGELFF. The CDR3 region has the DNA TGTGCCAGCAGCCAGCCGACAGGTCGGAACACCGGGGAGCTGTTTTTT.